The subject of this entry is one TCR beta chain. This entry comes from a study of T cell responses to AZD1222 COVID-19 vaccine. The protocol was immunoSEQ multiplex PCR, while the TCRdb copy is restricted to in-frame clones and leaves out a portion. The repertoire has more than 110,000 clones, more than 85% of them found once; the top ten carry around 2.7%. This receptor was obtained from an adult in good health. The source material was peripheral blood, sampled on day 0 of AZD1222 vaccination.

This chain's CDR3 is CASSLIQGYQPQHF. CDR3 bases: TGTGCCAGCAGTTTAATTCAGGGATATCAGCCCCAGCATTTT. J is TRBJ1-5 and V is TRBV28; D is perhaps TRBD1 (5 bases). CDR3 length: 14 amino acids. The germline V gene has CDR1 MDHEN and CDR2 SYDVKM. V lost 2 bases and J 5 bases, leaving 10 bases between the germline ends.